The T cell receptor (beta chain) described here comes from a study of blood T cells in healthy people across ages. Regarding the study as a whole: The unknown donor CMV status may have confounded expanded clonotype changes. Estimates based on one million T cells were treated as lower bounds.

Each donor supplied around 9.9 milliliters of peripheral blood. Regarding this clonotype: The antigen is unknown.

This CDR3 is 15 amino acids long. With V trimmed by 7 bases and J by 16 bases, 19 bases remained unmatched. Germline lookup yields CDR1 MGHRA and CDR2 YSYEKL. PCR was performed a second time for about 7 to 11 cycles using a sample-barcoded 5' primer and a J-beta primer mix. MiXCR, applied by TCRdb to the 5' RACE reads, yields one record per CDR3 protein. The table lists 800,000 to 950,000 distinct CDR3 sequences, 25% to 30% of them singletons. These sequences were also reported in another study, on T cells of mothers and their children. As reported in that work: A primer called M1S, used in the second PCR, added sample barcodes and 2-4 random nucleotides.

The sequencing input was blood. This sequence joins TRBV4-1 and TRBJ2-4, with TRBD1 matching over 10 bases. This sequence was found in a woman between 35 and 50 years old in good health. This CDR3 reads CASTPGQGPSYEHYF. CDR3 in DNA: TGCGCCAGCACTCCGGGACAGGGGCCCTCCTACGAGCATTACTTC.